Shown below are 17 T cell receptor beta chains from a single sample sequenced in a study of PD-L1 blockade in urothelial cancer. Time point given: peripheral blood 6 weeks after treatment start. Produced via immunoSEQ multiplex PCR; TCRdb's table is partial and in-frame only. Of about 51,000 clones in the sample, 70% to 90% were seen once. Sequencing used PBMCs, obtained around atezolizumab (anti-PD-L1) treatment. These receptors originate from a man between 60 and 75 years old with urothelial cancer.

The chain uses TRBV19 and TRBJ1-2; the D gene is possibly TRBD1 (6 bases). V was cut by 9 bases and J by 2 bases, with 22 bases left in between. This CDR3 region has 16 residues. Germline loops: CDR1 LNHDA, CDR2 SQIVND (reference sequence). CDR3 sequence: CASRQDGRGKNYGYTF. In DNA form, the CDR3 reads TGTGCCAGCCGCCAGGACGGCAGGGGCAAGAACTATGGCTACACCTTC.

The J gene is TRBJ2-5, the V gene TRBV5-4; perhaps TRBD1 as D (6 bases). Trimming left V 7 bases short and J 0 bases short, with 13 bases between. Germline V gene sequence: CDR1 SGHNT, CDR2 YYREEE (reference sequence). CDR3 length: 14 residues. The CDR3 DNA sequence: TGTGCCAGCCACAGGGCGCGGGACCAAGAGACCCAGTACTTC. Its protein is CASHRARDQETQYF. The full variable domain, with the rest looked up from reference TRBV5-4 and TRBJ2-5, is ETGVTQSPTHLIKTRGQQVTLRCSSQSGHNTVSWYQQALGQGPQFIFQYYREEENGRGNFPPRFSGLQFPNYSSELNVNALELDDSALYLCASHRARDQETQYFGPGTRLLVL.

The chain couples TRBV28 to TRBJ2-5; 8 nucleotides agree with TRBD1. With 4 bases clipped from V and 7 bases from J, the junction kept 11 bases outside the gene matches. Germline V gene data show CDR1 as MDHEN and CDR2 as SYDVKM. The CDR3 has 15 amino acids. CDR3 DNA: TGTGCCAGCAGTTCCGGGACAGGCCTTAGGGGGACCCAGTACTTC. This encodes CASSSGTGLRGTQYF.

V and J are TRBV5-1 and TRBJ2-7; TRBD2 matches at 10 bases. The trim removed 3 bases at V and 6 bases at J, leaving 9 bases unmatched. CDR1 SGHRS and CDR2 YFSETQ come from the germline V gene. CDR3 length: 15 residues. The CDR3, as DNA: TGCGCCAGCAGCTGGGGGGACAGGACTAGCGGCGAGCAGTACTTC. Translating it yields CASSWGDRTSGEQYF.

The gene calls are TRBV7-7 and TRBJ2-2, with D perhaps matching TRBD1 (6 bases). Germline CDR1 reads SSHAT; CDR2 reads FNYEAQ (reference sequence). This CDR3 is built from 17 residues. V shed 1 base and J shed 5 bases, with 17 bases lying between them. CDR3 DNA: TGTGCCAGCAGCTTAGGACCGACAGGCTCGGGGACCGGGGAGCTGTTTTTT. Its translation: CASSLGPTGSGTGELFF.

This rearrangement joins TRBV10-3 to TRBJ2-2; TRBD2 agrees at 7 bases. The CDR3 loop spans 17 amino acids. Per the germline V gene, CDR1 is ENHRY and CDR2 is SYGVKD. Germline trimming cut 2 bases from V and 2 bases from J; bases unmatched to any gene: 8. The CDR3 nucleotides read TGTGCCATCAGTGAGAGGGTCGGCGGGGGTAACACCGGGGAGCTGTTTTTT. Protein: CAISERVGGGNTGELFF.

The rearrangement links TRBV5-1 to TRBJ2-2; TRBD2 agrees at 7 bases. J gave up 5 bases and V 9 bases, and 13 bases lay outside the gene matches. Germline values: CDR1 SGHRS, CDR2 YFSETQ. The CDR3 runs 15 residues. DNA of the CDR3: TGCGCCACCGCGTGGGGGGGGTCGCGGACCGGGGAGCTGTTTTTT. Amino acid sequence: CATAWGGSRTGELFF.

The CDR3 loop reads CASSQFSGMNTGELFF. DNA of the CDR3: TGCGCCAGCAGCCAATTCAGCGGGATGAACACCGGGGAGCTGTTTTTT. V usage is TRBV4-1 and J usage is TRBJ2-2, with 7 bases matching TRBD2. V lost 2 bases to trimming and J lost 1 base; unmatched junction nucleotides: 4. The CDR3 length is 16 residues. Germline CDR1 and CDR2: MGHRA and YSYEKL.

In its sample, this clone was seen once. The chain recombines TRBV18 with TRBJ1-5; 7 positions match TRBD1. Per the germline V gene, CDR1 is KGHSH and CDR2 is LQKENI. The V segment lost 1 base and the J segment 3 bases; nucleotides outside the gene matches: 12. The CDR3 runs to 18 residues. The CDR3 sequence is CASSPRPLTGVDNQPQHF. The CDR3, as DNA: TGTGCCAGCTCACCACGTCCACTTACAGGGGTTGACAATCAGCCCCAGCATTTT. Full variable domain (rest looked up from reference TRBV18 and TRBJ1-5): NAGVMQNPRHLVRRRGQEARLRCSPMKGHSHVYWYRQLPEEGLKFMVYLQKENIIDESGMPKERFSAEFPKEGPSILRIQQVVRGDSAAYFCASSPRPLTGVDNQPQHFGDGTRLSIL.

CDR3: CASSPGRQGGNQPQHF. The CDR3 region has the DNA TGTGCCAGTAGTCCCGGCAGACAGGGTGGCAATCAGCCCCAGCATTTT. This chain joins TRBV19 and TRBJ1-5; 7 nucleotides agree with TRBD1. The length of the CDR3 is 16 residues. Per germline, CDR1 LNHDA and CDR2 SQIVND (reference sequence). Trimming removed 5 bases from V and 2 bases from J; junction bases left unmatched: 9.

The V gene is TRBV4-3, the J gene TRBJ2-1, with 7 bases identical to TRBD2. The ends lost 0 bases at V and 2 bases at J; junction bases unmatched: 4. From germline, CDR1 is LGHNA and CDR2 YSLEER. The CDR3 has 16 residues. The CDR3 nucleotides read TGCGCCAGCAGCCAAGATCCCGCGGGAGCCTACAATGAGCAGTTCTTC. Translation: CASSQDPAGAYNEQFF.

The chain carries TRBV10-3 and TRBJ1-2; 8 bases map to TRBD1. The CDR3 is made up of 12 amino acids. In germline, CDR1 is ENHRY, CDR2 SYGVKD. J lost 8 bases, V lost 2 bases, and 1 base had no gene match. DNA of the CDR3: TGTGCCATCAGTGAGACAGGGGGAGGCTACACCTTC. Amino acids: CAISETGGGYTF.

A single count supports this clone. V is TRBV7-9 and J is TRBJ2-5, with D perhaps TRBD1 (6 bases). V dropped 3 bases and J dropped 5 bases, with 7 bases sitting between them. CDR1 SEHNR and CDR2 FQNEAQ come from the germline V gene (reference sequence). This CDR3 is built from 12 residues. The DNA for the CDR3 is TGTGCCAGCAGCTTTACAGGGGAGACCCAGTACTTC. It yields the protein CASSFTGETQYF.

J is TRBJ1-3 and V is TRBV19, with D perhaps TRBD1 (5 bases). The length of the CDR3 is 15 residues. V gave up 0 bases and J gave up 4 bases, with 10 bases separating them. Germline CDR1 and CDR2: LNHDA and SQIVND (reference sequence). The DNA of the CDR3 is TGTGCCAGTAGTATAGAAGGGGCAGGAGGAAACACCATATATTTT. This sequence encodes CASSIEGAGGNTIYF.

The chain is built from TRBV19 and TRBJ2-1, with D possibly being TRBD2 (5 bases). Per the germline V gene, CDR1 is LNHDA and CDR2 is SQIVND (reference sequence). The CDR3 is 15 residues long. Trimming left V 5 bases short and J 6 bases short, with 17 bases between. CDR3 loop: CASSAGTGNTNEQFF. CDR3 coding DNA: TGTGCCAGTAGTGCAGGTACCGGGAATACCAATGAGCAGTTCTTC.

This clone was counted a single time. The V call is TRBV9, the J call TRBJ2-5; the D gene is possibly TRBD2 (5 bases). Trimming stripped 0 bases from V and 2 bases from J, with 20 bases between. CDR1 is SGDLS and CDR2 is YYNGEE in the germline V gene. This CDR3 is built from 18 residues. CDR3 nucleotide sequence: TGTGCCAGCAGCGTAGATGCCGACATGAGGGCCGTTCAAGAGACCCAGTACTTC. It yields the protein CASSVDADMRAVQETQYF.

V usage is TRBV28 and J usage is TRBJ1-2, with D possibly TRBD1 on 6 matching bases. Trimming stripped 1 base from V and 2 bases from J, with 14 bases between. CDR1 and CDR2 (germline): MDHEN, SYDVKM. This CDR3 spans 16 amino acids. In DNA form, the CDR3 reads TGTGCCAGCAGTTTATTTGCGGGGGGCACAAACTATGGCTACACCTTC. Amino acid sequence: CASSLFAGGTNYGYTF.